Listed below are T cell receptor beta chains from one sample, sequenced in a study of cytomegalovirus exposure and HLA in healthy donors. The protocol was immunoSEQ multiplex PCR, while the TCRdb copy is restricted to in-frame clones and leaves out a portion. Here the sample spans 110,000 or so clones, around 85% being singletons. Sequenced sample: PBMCs. All receptors derive from a man younger than 35 in good health and CMV-seropositive. Each CDR3 is given with its conserved first and last residue. The order of the fields is D gene, CDR3 length, J gene, V gene, clone size, CDR3 DNA, CDR3 protein. A D gene is named only where the DNA matches it firmly. A row's size may be missing; if present it is once, few, many or a size class.

d_call: NA; cdr3_length: 15; j_call: TRBJ2-7; v_call: TRBV10-1; clone_size: few; cdr3_nt: TGCGCCAGCAGTAGCGGACGGTCCGGGGCCTACGAGCAGTACTTC; cdr3_aa: CASSSGRSGAYEQYF
d_call: TRBD1; cdr3_length: 14; j_call: TRBJ1-4; v_call: TRBV5-6; clone_size: NA; cdr3_nt: TGTGCCAGCAGCACAGGGGGCACCCCCGAAAAACTGTTTTTT; cdr3_aa: CASSTGGTPEKLFF
d_call: NA; cdr3_length: 16; j_call: TRBJ1-3; v_call: TRBV7-2; clone_size: NA; cdr3_nt: TGTGCCAGCAGCTCTTCGACAGGCTTGTCTGGAAACACCATATATTTT; cdr3_aa: CASSSSTGLSGNTIYF
d_call: TRBD1; cdr3_length: 13; j_call: TRBJ1-1; v_call: TRBV29-1; clone_size: NA; cdr3_nt: TGCAGCGTTTCGGACAGGGGGAAGACTGAAGCTTTCTTT; cdr3_aa: CSVSDRGKTEAFF
d_call: TRBD1; cdr3_length: 17; j_call: TRBJ1-6; v_call: TRBV5-5; clone_size: NA; cdr3_nt: TGTGCCAGCAGCGCAACTACAGGGGCGCGCTTTAATTCACCCCTCCACTTT; cdr3_aa: CASSATTGARFNSPLHF
d_call: TRBD1; cdr3_length: 15; j_call: TRBJ1-2; v_call: TRBV29-1; clone_size: NA; cdr3_nt: TGCAGCGCTGGGGGGCGACAGGGTGCAGGCTATGGCTACACCTTC; cdr3_aa: CSAGGRQGAGYGYTF
d_call: TRBD1; cdr3_length: 14; j_call: TRBJ1-5; v_call: TRBV19; clone_size: NA; cdr3_nt: TGTGCCAGTAGTACCCGACAGGGGACTCAGCCCCAGCATTTT; cdr3_aa: CASSTRQGTQPQHF
d_call: TRBD2; cdr3_length: 14; j_call: TRBJ2-1; v_call: TRBV19; clone_size: NA; cdr3_nt: TGTGCCAGTAGTATAGAACTAGCGCTGACTGAGCAGTTCTTC; cdr3_aa: CASSIELALTEQFF
d_call: NA; cdr3_length: 17; j_call: TRBJ2-7; v_call: TRBV5-1; clone_size: NA; cdr3_nt: TGCGCCAGCAGCTTGGCCATTAGCGGGACAGGGACCTACGAGCAGTACTTC; cdr3_aa: CASSLAISGTGTYEQYF
d_call: NA; cdr3_length: 13; j_call: TRBJ1-1; v_call: TRBV13; clone_size: NA; cdr3_nt: TGTGCCAGCAGCTCCGGACAGAACACTGAAGCTTTCTTT; cdr3_aa: CASSSGQNTEAFF
d_call: NA; cdr3_length: 14; j_call: TRBJ2-2; v_call: TRBV2; clone_size: NA; cdr3_nt: TGTGCCAGCAGTGACCACCGGGTCACCGGGGAGCTGTTTTTT; cdr3_aa: CASSDHRVTGELFF
d_call: NA; cdr3_length: 11; j_call: TRBJ1-2; v_call: TRBV10-2; clone_size: NA; cdr3_nt: TGCGCCAGCACCAGGGATTGGAGCTACACCTTC; cdr3_aa: CASTRDWSYTF
d_call: TRBD1; cdr3_length: 15; j_call: TRBJ2-7; v_call: TRBV7-9; clone_size: few; cdr3_nt: TGTGCCAGCAGCTTAAGTGGGACAGGGACCTACGAGCAGTACTTC; cdr3_aa: CASSLSGTGTYEQYF
d_call: NA; cdr3_length: 15; j_call: TRBJ1-6; v_call: TRBV29-1; clone_size: NA; cdr3_nt: TGCAGCGTTCCCGGGGGGGGCACGAATAATTCACCCCTCCACTTT; cdr3_aa: CSVPGGGTNNSPLHF
d_call: TRBD1; cdr3_length: 13; j_call: TRBJ1-1; v_call: TRBV10-2; clone_size: NA; cdr3_nt: TGCGCCAGCAAGACGGACAGGGGGAGCGAAGCTTTCTTT; cdr3_aa: CASKTDRGSEAFF
d_call: TRBD2; cdr3_length: 14; j_call: TRBJ2-5; v_call: TRBV10-3; clone_size: NA; cdr3_nt: TGTGCCATCAGGCTCGGGGGGGGACAAGAGACCCAGTACTTC; cdr3_aa: CAIRLGGGQETQYF
d_call: TRBD1; cdr3_length: 16; j_call: TRBJ2-7; v_call: TRBV27; clone_size: NA; cdr3_nt: TGTGCCAGCAGCGGCTCCGGGACAGGGGCTACCTACGAGCAGTACTTC; cdr3_aa: CASSGSGTGATYEQYF
d_call: NA; cdr3_length: 14; j_call: TRBJ1-1; v_call: TRBV15; clone_size: NA; cdr3_nt: TGTGCCACCAGGCCTGAGGTAGGAAACACTGAAGCTTTCTTT; cdr3_aa: CATRPEVGNTEAFF
d_call: TRBD1; cdr3_length: 15; j_call: TRBJ2-5; v_call: TRBV11-2; clone_size: NA; cdr3_nt: TGTGCCAGCAGCATTCAGGGACAGAAACAAGAGACCCAGTACTTC; cdr3_aa: CASSIQGQKQETQYF
d_call: NA; cdr3_length: 15; j_call: TRBJ1-1; v_call: TRBV7-2; clone_size: NA; cdr3_nt: TGTGCCAGCAGCCGGTCGGGGGGGACAAACACTGAAGCTTTCTTT; cdr3_aa: CASSRSGGTNTEAFF
d_call: TRBD1; cdr3_length: 16; j_call: TRBJ1-6; v_call: TRBV15; clone_size: few; cdr3_nt: TGTGCCACCCGCCGCGGGGGCGACAGGGGAAATTCACCCCTCCACTTT; cdr3_aa: CATRRGGDRGNSPLHF
d_call: NA; cdr3_length: 14; j_call: TRBJ2-5; v_call: TRBV6-5; clone_size: NA; cdr3_nt: TGTGCCAGCAGCCGGAGACAGATCCAAGAGACCCAGTACTTC; cdr3_aa: CASSRRQIQETQYF
d_call: NA; cdr3_length: 19; j_call: TRBJ2-4; v_call: TRBV7-9; clone_size: NA; cdr3_nt: TGTGCCAGCAGCTTAGTTGTTCGGCTGCAAGGGGCGGCCAAAAACATTCAGTACTTC; cdr3_aa: CASSLVVRLQGAAKNIQYF
d_call: TRBD1; cdr3_length: 15; j_call: TRBJ1-2; v_call: TRBV7-8; clone_size: NA; cdr3_nt: TGTGCCAGCAGCTTAGTAGGGACAGGGTCGATGGGCTACACCTTC; cdr3_aa: CASSLVGTGSMGYTF
d_call: NA; cdr3_length: 15; j_call: TRBJ1-5; v_call: TRBV6-6; clone_size: NA; cdr3_nt: TGTGCCAGCAGCCACGTACACGGGGGGAATCAGCCCCAGCATTTT; cdr3_aa: CASSHVHGGNQPQHF
d_call: NA; cdr3_length: 13; j_call: TRBJ2-5; v_call: TRBV5-4; clone_size: few; cdr3_nt: TGTGCCAGCAGCTTTGACAGACAAGAGACCCAGTACTTC; cdr3_aa: CASSFDRQETQYF